The entry below gives a single TCR beta chain sequence along with its context. There is no known antigen for this receptor. Base qualities are not recorded, but no much larger clone differs from it by a single base. The CDR3 goes from the cysteine to the phenylalanine over 16 residues. Only the CDR3 DNA stays, 48 bases, in frame from base 1. V loses 3 bases at its end and J loses 2 bases; junction bases beyond the gene matches: 8. From a lookup of the germline V gene, CDR1 and CDR2 are SQVTM and ANQGSEA. The donors were some 39 Caucasian individuals from Russia, aged 6 to 90 years, who were systemically healthy. Each donor gave approximately 10 milliliters of peripheral blood, collected into EDTA-treated Vacutainer tubes. Ficoll-Paque density-gradient centrifugation was used to isolate PBMCs, with at least 7 million obtained per sample. Total RNA, at least 5 micrograms per sample, was extracted from PBMCs with Trizol reagent. The percentages of naive CD45RAhigh/CD27high T cells were determined by flow cytometry on a PBMC aliquot from every donor.

Library generation was performed with 5' RACE. The sequencer listed for this sample is Illumina HiSeq 2500. The second PCR ran for about 6 to 11 cycles and used a J-beta primer mix along with a sample-barcoded 5' primer. Each TCR beta cDNA molecule received a unique molecular identifier from a template-switch 5' adaptor carrying 12 random nucleotides. At least 2.5 million CDR3-containing paired-end reads were obtained from each sample. All of the RNA was converted into first-strand cDNA using the Mint cDNA synthesis kit, with a TRBC-specific oligonucleotide serving as the primer. Following uracil-DNA glycosylase treatment, all cDNA underwent a first 18-cycle PCR with the universal primers M1SS and BC2_uni_R. In the source study's methods: Each sample was normalized by randomly selecting 1 million high-quality reads, each carrying a distinct molecular identifier. Reads sharing molecular identifiers were discarded rather than binned into consensus sequences. CDR3 identification, clonotype clustering and error correction used MiTCR with a Q25 quality threshold and the strictest error-elimination algorithm. A nonparametric unseen species model with Euler transformation was used to estimate a lower bound on total TCR beta diversity. The public reads were run again by TCRdb, first through fastp at Q25 and then through MiXCR, and only productive beta chains were kept. Entries that share a CDR3 protein sequence are merged under the most common genes and DNA. The V and J calls shown here were made by TCRdb, not taken from the authors' results. This sample lists approximately 600,000 distinct CDR3 sequences; about 54% were detected once. The ten largest clones take up about two fifths of the sample.

This sample stems from a study of blood T cells in healthy people across ages (dated by TCRdb to the mid-2010s). Regarding the study in general: In model experiments, template switching captured roughly one uniquely barcoded TCR beta cDNA molecule for every two T cells. To track age-related changes in TCR beta repertoire diversity, the study relied on deep sequencing normalized with unique cDNA molecular identifiers. Four age groups were formed from the donors: young (average about 15 years), middle-aged (approximately 40), aged (about 68) and long-lived (around 80). To avoid experimental bias, donors of different ages were spread randomly across the sequencing lanes. Two additional independent replicas of 1 million unique cDNA reads from the same blood draw were analyzed for two donors (one aged 18 to 30 and one aged 80 or older). General study outcomes and caveats: As age increased, observed TCR beta diversity per million T cells dropped in a roughly linear way, and a significant reduction was already evident by age about 40. The percentage of naive T cells measured by flow cytometry correlated strongly with observed TCR beta diversity. Estimates of total diversity based on one million sequenced T cells were regarded as lower bounds and as underestimates. Conclusive comparison of naive and antigen-experienced compartments was prevented by the profiling of bulk unsorted PBMCs. The long-lived group showed more naive CD4+ T cells, fewer expanded clones and increased TCR diversity than the aged group, suggesting age selection. Donor CMV infection status was unknown, potentially confounding age-related changes in expanded clonotypes.

Sequencing was done on a sample of blood. This chain joins TRBV29-1 to TRBJ1-2, with 11 junctional bases fitting TRBD1. The source of this sequence is a man aged 55 to 70 in good health. The DNA sequence is given as TGCAGCGTTGACAGCGGACAGGGGGCCTTGAACTATGGCTACACCTTC. This codes for CSVDSGQGALNYGYTF.